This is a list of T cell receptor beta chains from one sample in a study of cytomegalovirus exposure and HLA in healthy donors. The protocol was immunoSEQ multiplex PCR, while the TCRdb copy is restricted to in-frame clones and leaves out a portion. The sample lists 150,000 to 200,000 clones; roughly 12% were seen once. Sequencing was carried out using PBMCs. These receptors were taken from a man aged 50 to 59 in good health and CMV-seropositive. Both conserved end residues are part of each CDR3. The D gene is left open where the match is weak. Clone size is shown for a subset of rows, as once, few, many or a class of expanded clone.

cdr3_aa: CASSFPEGQGSLPEAFF
cdr3_nt: TGTGCCAGCAGTTTCCCGGAAGGACAGGGGTCCCTCCCTGAAGCTTTCTTT
d_call: TRBD1
clone_size: few
v_call: TRBV28
j_call: TRBJ1-1

cdr3_aa: CASCKGALGANVLTF
cdr3_nt: TGTGCCAGCTGCAAGGGGGCGCTTGGGGCCAACGTCCTGACTTTC
d_call: TRBD1
clone_size: .
v_call: TRBV9
j_call: TRBJ2-6

cdr3_aa: CASKERGGDEQFF
cdr3_nt: TGTGCCAGTAAGGAGCGGGGGGGCGATGAGCAGTTCTTC
d_call: TRBD2
clone_size: .
v_call: TRBV19
j_call: TRBJ2-1

cdr3_aa: CASGSGRGTEAFF
cdr3_nt: TGTGCCAGCGGGTCAGGGAGGGGCACTGAAGCTTTCTTT
d_call: .
clone_size: few
v_call: TRBV2
j_call: TRBJ1-1

cdr3_aa: CASLTGIDTEAFF
cdr3_nt: TGTGCCAGCCTGACAGGGATTGACACTGAAGCTTTCTTT
d_call: TRBD1
clone_size: many
v_call: TRBV5-6
j_call: TRBJ1-1

cdr3_aa: CASSMDRGLGETQYF
cdr3_nt: TGCGCCAGCAGCATGGACAGGGGGCTTGGCGAGACCCAGTACTTC
d_call: TRBD1
clone_size: few
v_call: TRBV5-1
j_call: TRBJ2-5

cdr3_aa: CASSSDRGGPEAFF
cdr3_nt: TGCGCCAGCAGCTCGGACAGGGGTGGGCCTGAAGCTTTCTTT
d_call: TRBD1
clone_size: .
v_call: TRBV5-1
j_call: TRBJ1-1

cdr3_aa: CAWTLQLGNTIYF
cdr3_nt: TGTGCCTGGACGCTACAGCTTGGAAACACCATATATTTT
d_call: .
clone_size: .
v_call: TRBV30
j_call: TRBJ1-3

cdr3_aa: CASSPLGRGVDTQYF
cdr3_nt: TGTGCCAGCAGCCCCTTAGGGCGGGGAGTAGATACGCAGTATTTT
d_call: .
clone_size: .
v_call: TRBV11-2
j_call: TRBJ2-3

cdr3_aa: CASSPATGGGWTQYF
cdr3_nt: TGTGCCAGCAGTCCGGCGACAGGGGGCGGGTGGACCCAGTACTTC
d_call: TRBD1
clone_size: few
v_call: TRBV27
j_call: TRBJ2-5

cdr3_aa: CASSVLAGRNTDTQYF
cdr3_nt: TGTGCCAGCAGCGTCCTAGCGGGGAGAAACACAGATACGCAGTATTTT
d_call: TRBD2
clone_size: few
v_call: TRBV9
j_call: TRBJ2-3

cdr3_aa: CASSDWGGTGELFF
cdr3_nt: TGCGCCAGCAGTGACTGGGGCGGAACCGGGGAGCTGTTTTTT
d_call: .
clone_size: .
v_call: TRBV10-1
j_call: TRBJ2-2

cdr3_aa: CASSLQTDYGYTF
cdr3_nt: TGTGCCAGCAGCTTACAGACAGACTATGGCTACACCTTC
d_call: .
clone_size: .
v_call: TRBV7-2
j_call: TRBJ1-2

cdr3_aa: CASSLGGQGNEQFF
cdr3_nt: TGTGCCAGCAGCTTAGGTGGACAGGGCAATGAGCAGTTCTTC
d_call: TRBD1
clone_size: few
v_call: TRBV7-9
j_call: TRBJ2-1

cdr3_aa: CASSPIAIGEVDGYTF
cdr3_nt: TGTGCCAGCAGCCCAATCGCAATAGGGGAAGTAGATGGCTACACCTTC
d_call: .
clone_size: .
v_call: TRBV7-9
j_call: TRBJ1-2

cdr3_aa: CASSPGGDNQPQHF
cdr3_nt: TGTGCCAGCAGCCCCGGGGGGGACAATCAGCCCCAGCATTTT
d_call: .
clone_size: few
v_call: TRBV7-9
j_call: TRBJ1-5

cdr3_aa: CASRQGGVGTEAFF
cdr3_nt: TGTGCCAGTAGACAAGGGGGCGTCGGCACTGAAGCTTTCTTT
d_call: TRBD1
clone_size: few
v_call: TRBV19
j_call: TRBJ1-1

cdr3_aa: CASSYRGGTDTQYF
cdr3_nt: TGTGCCAGCAGTTACCGGGGGGGCACAGATACGCAGTATTTT
d_call: TRBD2
clone_size: .
v_call: TRBV6-5
j_call: TRBJ2-3

cdr3_aa: CASSLAGTAATQPQHF
cdr3_nt: TGTGCCAGCAGCTTAGCCGGGACAGCCGCTACGCAGCCCCAGCATTTT
d_call: TRBD1
clone_size: .
v_call: TRBV7-2
j_call: TRBJ1-5

cdr3_aa: CASSPPPAGTEAFF
cdr3_nt: TGTGCCAGCAGTCCTCCGCCGGCGGGGACTGAAGCTTTCTTT
d_call: .
clone_size: few
v_call: TRBV6-1
j_call: TRBJ1-1

cdr3_aa: CASSPQGMNTEAFF
cdr3_nt: TGTGCCAGCAGCCCACAGGGGATGAACACTGAAGCTTTCTTT
d_call: TRBD1
clone_size: .
v_call: TRBV7-2
j_call: TRBJ1-1

cdr3_aa: CASPPIQNPTADNEKLFF
cdr3_nt: TGTGCAAGTCCTCCCATCCAGAACCCGACAGCCGATAATGAAAAACTGTTTTTT
d_call: .
clone_size: few
v_call: TRBV12-2
j_call: TRBJ1-4

cdr3_aa: CASSLAGLPGGNEQFF
cdr3_nt: TGTGCCAGCAGCTTGGCCGGACTCCCAGGTGGCAATGAGCAGTTCTTC
d_call: .
clone_size: .
v_call: TRBV5-4
j_call: TRBJ2-1

cdr3_aa: CASSLLAEAFF
cdr3_nt: TGTGCCAGCAGCCTCCTAGCTGAAGCTTTCTTT
d_call: .
clone_size: few
v_call: TRBV7-9
j_call: TRBJ1-1

cdr3_aa: CASSPSSTGMKAFF
cdr3_nt: TGTGCCAGCAGTCCGTCCTCGACAGGAATGAAAGCTTTCTTT
d_call: .
clone_size: .
v_call: TRBV6-4
j_call: TRBJ1-1

cdr3_aa: CASRGSGVETQYF
cdr3_nt: TGTGCCAGCAGGGGTAGCGGGGTAGAGACCCAGTACTTC
d_call: TRBD2
clone_size: few
v_call: TRBV6-6
j_call: TRBJ2-5

cdr3_aa: CASSIGNEGGNTEAFF
cdr3_nt: TGTGCCAGCAGCATAGGGAATGAAGGGGGAAACACTGAAGCTTTCTTT
d_call: .
clone_size: few
v_call: TRBV9
j_call: TRBJ1-1

cdr3_aa: CASSLRGQALVLSGNTIYF
cdr3_nt: TGTGCCAGCAGTTTACGGGGACAGGCCTTAGTCCTGAGTGGAAACACCATATATTTT
d_call: TRBD1
clone_size: .
v_call: TRBV5-6
j_call: TRBJ1-3

cdr3_aa: CASRNKGGAEAFF
cdr3_nt: TGTGCCAGCAGGAATAAAGGGGGGGCTGAAGCTTTCTTT
d_call: .
clone_size: few
v_call: TRBV7-9
j_call: TRBJ1-1

cdr3_aa: CASSIQGLSNTEAFF
cdr3_nt: TGTGCCAGTAGTATACAGGGACTATCGAACACTGAAGCTTTCTTT
d_call: .
clone_size: .
v_call: TRBV19
j_call: TRBJ1-1

cdr3_aa: CASSYDRGRDEAFF
cdr3_nt: TGTGCCAGCAGTTACGACAGGGGAAGGGATGAAGCTTTCTTT
d_call: TRBD1
clone_size: many
v_call: TRBV6-6
j_call: TRBJ1-1